The clone carrying this T cell receptor (beta chain) was recorded a few times. The sample comes from a study of T-cell memory formation after mild COVID-19. TCRdb processed the 5' RACE reads anew with MiXCR; each CDR3 protein has one entry. The data hold a few hundred thousand distinct CDR3 sequences, with 10% observed a single time. The CDR3 runs 14 residues. Trimming removed 7 bases from V and 4 bases from J, with 14 bases in between. Germline V CDR1 and CDR2: MNHEY, SMNVEV (reference sequence). Sequenced input: PBMCs or a T cell subset sorted from them (not recorded which). The rearrangement joins TRBV27 to TRBJ2-1; D is unresolved. This clonotype was obtained from a man younger than 35 who had mild COVID-19 (a few samples of this study predate the infection). Cell type and time point are not known. The CDR3 spells CASKAPQTYNEQFF. The CDR3 DNA is TGTGCCAGCAAGGCCCCGCAGACGTACAATGAGCAGTTCTTC.